What follows are 19 T cell receptor beta chains derived from one specimen sequenced in a study of T cell responses to AZD1222 COVID-19 vaccine (dated by TCRdb to about 2021). The intended sense of this specimen's time point label: baseline before first vaccination. Library preparation was by the immunoSEQ multiplex PCR assay. The clones in this table, taken by TCRdb from immuneACCESS, are in-frame only. Not every clone is retained; where verified, under half of the shortfall comes from an unresolved V gene, and the cause of the rest is unknown. The sample records around 130,000 clones, about 91% of which are singletons. The ten largest clonotypes hold approximately 4.8% of the sample. The starting material was peripheral blood, obtained on day 0 of AZD1222 vaccination. All receptors derive from an adult in good health.

The chain recombines TRBV28 with TRBJ1-6; 8 bases align to TRBD1. CDR3 length: 16 amino acids. V dropped 3 bases and J dropped 7; count of bases not matched to a gene: 8. Germline V lookup: CDR1 MDHEN, CDR2 SYDVKM. CDR3 nucleotides: TGTGCCAGCAGTTTCCGGACAGGGATCAGGAATTCACCCCTCCACTTT. Its translation: CASSFRTGIRNSPLHF.

V gene TRBV6-5 combines with J gene TRBJ2-1, with D unresolved. CDR1 and CDR2 from the germline V gene are MNHEY and SVGAGI. The V gene lost 5 bases and the J gene lost 9 bases, with 11 bases spanning the gap. The CDR3 is 12 residues long. This chain's CDR3 is CASSPQRGEQFF. CDR3 DNA: TGTGCCAGCAGTCCGCAAAGAGGTGAGCAGTTCTTC.

The genes are TRBV5-1 and TRBJ2-7; D call uncertain. The V and J ends lost 6 bases and 3 bases respectively, with 16 bases between them. This CDR3 is 14 amino acids long. The V gene's germline CDR1 is SGHRS and CDR2 YFSETQ. The CDR3 is CASTFLPQDYEQYF. The CDR3 region has the DNA TGCGCCAGCACCTTTCTGCCCCAAGACTACGAGCAGTACTTC.

This clone was seen only a few times. J is TRBJ2-7 and V is TRBV6-5; D possibly corresponds to TRBD1 (5 bases). V lost 0 bases to trimming and J lost 2 bases, with 14 bases between them. The germline CDR1 and CDR2 sequences are MNHEY and SVGAGI. The CDR3 length is 16 residues. The CDR3 region has the DNA TGTGCCAGCAGTTACTCAAGGGGTCGAACTACCTACGAGCAGTACTTC. Protein sequence: CASSYSRGRTTYEQYF.

V gene TRBV5-4 combines with J gene TRBJ2-1, with a possible D match to TRBD1 (5 bases). Trimming left V 0 bases short and J 4 bases short, with 8 bases between. The CDR3 extends over 14 amino acids. In germline, CDR1 is SGHNT, CDR2 YYREEE (reference sequence). Here the CDR3 reads CASSLAQGYNEQFF. The CDR3 region has the DNA TGTGCCAGCAGCTTGGCGCAGGGATACAATGAGCAGTTCTTC.

The chain employs TRBV7-9 and TRBJ1-3, with D possibly matching TRBD1 (5 bases). The germline V gene has CDR1 SEHNR and CDR2 FQNEAQ (reference sequence). This CDR3 has 18 amino acids. The germline V and J ends were trimmed by 1 base and 0 bases, with 16 bases remaining between them. The CDR3 DNA follows: TGTGCCAGCAGCTTAGGGACACAACGCGATCTCTCTGGAAACACCATATATTTT. Translated: CASSLGTQRDLSGNTIYF.

This clone was observed a single time. V usage is TRBV5-5 and J usage is TRBJ2-3; D is unclear. V was cut by 2 bases and J by 2 bases, with 6 bases left in between. Germline CDR1 reads SGHKS; CDR2 reads YYEKEE (reference sequence). CDR3 length equals 13 residues. This CDR3 reads CASSLGYTDTQYF. CDR3 DNA: TGTGCCAGCAGCTTAGGCTACACAGATACGCAGTATTTT. The full variable domain, in which reference TRBV5-5 and TRBJ2-3 provide the parts outside the CDR3, is DAGVTQSPTHLIKTRGQQVTLRCSPISGHKSVSWYQQVLGQGPQFIFQYYEKEERGRGNFPDRFSARQFPNYSSELNVNALLLGDSALYLCASSLGYTDTQYFGPGTRLTVL.

J is TRBJ2-6 and V is TRBV19; tentatively, D is TRBD2 (5 bases). Germline CDR1 and CDR2: LNHDA and SQIVND (reference sequence). The V gene lost 5 bases and the J gene lost 0 bases, with 8 bases spanning the gap. The CDR3 covers 15 residues. The CDR3 DNA reads TGTGCCAGTAGTCTCGGACTCTCTGGGGCCAACGTCCTGACTTTC. Amino acid sequence: CASSLGLSGANVLTF.

The V call is TRBV30, the J call TRBJ2-1, with 9 bases identical to TRBD1. Losses at the gene ends were 3 bases for V and 10 bases for J; bases not matched to a gene: 10. This CDR3 comprises 14 residues. The germline CDR1 and CDR2 sequences are GTSNPN and SVGIG (reference sequence). CDR3 sequence: CAWSLRDRAAEQFF. CDR3 bases: TGTGCCTGGAGCCTACGGGACAGGGCGGCCGAGCAGTTCTTC.

About this clone: This specimen includes other DNA sequences encoding the same CDR3. CDR3 nucleotide sequence: TGTGCCAGCAGTAGCAGACAGGGGTATGGCTACACCTTC. Translated: CASSSRQGYGYTF. The J gene is TRBJ1-2, the V gene TRBV27, with 8 bases lining up with TRBD1. CDR3 length: 13 residues. Germline assignment: CDR1 MNHEY and CDR2 SMNVEV (reference sequence). J gave up 5 bases and V 5 bases, and 4 bases lay outside the gene matches.

The gene calls are TRBV4-1 and TRBJ2-2, with 13 bases lining up with TRBD2. CDR3 size: 16 residues. Looked up from germline, CDR1 is MGHRA and CDR2 is YSYEKL. V trimming: 6 bases; J trimming: 4 bases; junction bases outside the gene matches: 5. DNA of the CDR3: TGCGCCAGCAGTGGACTAGCGGGAGTGCCCACCGGGGAGCTGTTTTTT. This sequence encodes CASSGLAGVPTGELFF.

V usage is TRBV6-5 and J usage is TRBJ1-1; D unresolved. V gave up 2 bases and J gave up 0 bases, with 13 bases separating them. The germline V gene has CDR1 MNHEY and CDR2 SVGAGI. The CDR3 length is 16 residues. The CDR3 here is CASSYDVGVLNTEAFF. CDR3 DNA: TGTGCCAGCAGTTACGATGTTGGAGTCCTGAACACTGAAGCTTTCTTT.

In its sample, this clone was seen once. The chain uses TRBV12-3 or TRBV12-4 and TRBJ2-7; no clear D gene. This CDR3 has 13 residues. Between the trimmed V and J ends, which lost 7 bases and 9 bases, there was a span of 19 bases. The CDR3 DNA reads TGTGCCAGCACCTACCCCGGCTACTCGTGGCAGTACTTC. Its protein is CASTYPGYSWQYF.

Only one count was recorded for this clone. V usage is TRBV27 and J usage is TRBJ1-6; D perhaps matches TRBD1 (5 bases). Germline V CDR1 and CDR2: MNHEY, SMNVEV (reference sequence). Trimming left V 9 bases short and J 9 bases short, with 18 bases between. CDR3 length equals 14 residues. CDR3 sequence reads: CASGEGSGVSPLHF. In DNA, the CDR3 is TGTGCCAGTGGAGAAGGGTCGGGGGTTTCACCCCTCCACTTT.

The chain is built from TRBV28 and TRBJ1-2; 12 positions agree with TRBD1. Per germline, CDR1 MDHEN and CDR2 SYDVKM. This CDR3 has 18 residues. The junction had 19 bases not matched to a gene; V was cut back by 10 bases and J by 4 bases. CDR3 sequence (DNA): TGTGCCATCAAACCCCCTTCCGGGACAGGGGGCGATGGCTATGGCTACACCTTC. Translating it yields CAIKPPSGTGGDGYGYTF.

J is TRBJ2-1 and V is TRBV11-3; 8 bases are shared with TRBD1. Germline V lookup: CDR1 SGHNT, CDR2 YENEEA. V lost 3 bases, J lost 8 bases, and 6 bases stayed unmatched. This CDR3 has 14 amino acids. CDR3: CASSFAGGAYEQFF. The CDR3, as DNA: TGTGCCAGCAGCTTTGCAGGGGGCGCTTATGAGCAGTTCTTC.

J is TRBJ1-3 and V is TRBV10-1, with D uncertain. V lost 3 bases to trimming and J lost 2 bases, with 5 bases between them. The germline V gene encodes CDR1 WNHNN and CDR2 SYGVQD (reference sequence). This CDR3 has 13 amino acids. The CDR3 sequence is CASSDSPGNTIYF. DNA for the CDR3: TGCGCCAGCAGTGATAGCCCTGGAAACACCATATATTTT.

For the CDR3, the DNA is TGCGCCAGCAGTACCCTACCGGGCAATGAGCAGTTCTTC. It is translated as CASSTLPGNEQFF. The chain joins TRBV10-2 to TRBJ2-1; no clear D. Germline loops: CDR1 WSHSY, CDR2 SAAADI. V was clipped by 5 bases and J by 6 bases, with 11 bases between them. The CDR3 is made up of 13 amino acids.

The J gene is TRBJ1-1, the V gene TRBV10-3; D is undetermined. CDR3 size: 14 residues. CDR1 and CDR2 from the germline V gene are ENHRY and SYGVKD. V was clipped by 0 bases and J by 4 bases, with 9 bases between them. CDR3 amino acids: CAISESEEVTEAFF. CDR3 DNA: TGTGCCATCAGTGAGTCCGAGGAGGTCACTGAAGCTTTCTTT.